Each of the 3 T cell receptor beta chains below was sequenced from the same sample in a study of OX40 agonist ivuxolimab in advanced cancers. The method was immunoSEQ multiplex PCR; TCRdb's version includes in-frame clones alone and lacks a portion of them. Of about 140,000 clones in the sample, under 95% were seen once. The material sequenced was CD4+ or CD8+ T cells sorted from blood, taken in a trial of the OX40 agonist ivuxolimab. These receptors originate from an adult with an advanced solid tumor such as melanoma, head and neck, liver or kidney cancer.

CDR3 in DNA: TGTGCCAGCAGTTACTCCACCTACGAGCAGTACTTC. Amino acid sequence: CASSYSTYEQYF. This chain links TRBV6-5 with TRBJ2-7; unclear D gene. Trimming left V 0 bases short and J 2 bases short, with 2 bases between. From germline, CDR1 is MNHEY and CDR2 SVGAGI. CDR3 length equals 12 residues.

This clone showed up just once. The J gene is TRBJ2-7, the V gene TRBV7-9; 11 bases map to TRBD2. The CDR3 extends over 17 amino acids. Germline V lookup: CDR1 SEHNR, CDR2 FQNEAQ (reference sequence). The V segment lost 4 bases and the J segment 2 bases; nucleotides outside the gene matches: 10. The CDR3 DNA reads TGTGCCAGCAGCTCCCCAACCGGGACTAGCGGACCCTACGAGCAGTACTTC. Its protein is CASSSPTGTSGPYEQYF.

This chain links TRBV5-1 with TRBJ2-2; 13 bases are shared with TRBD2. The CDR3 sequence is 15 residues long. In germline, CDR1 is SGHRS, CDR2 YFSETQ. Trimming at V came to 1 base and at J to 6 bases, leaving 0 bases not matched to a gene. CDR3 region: CASSLTSGGAGELFF. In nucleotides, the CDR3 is TGCGCCAGCAGCTTGACTAGCGGGGGGGCCGGGGAGCTGTTTTTT.